This T cell receptor (beta chain) derives from a study of T cell responses to AZD1222 COVID-19 vaccine. The CDR3 covers 18 residues. In germline, CDR1 is MNHEY, CDR2 SMNVEV (reference sequence). J was trimmed by 9 bases and V by 5 bases; bases with no gene match: 18. The table came from immunoSEQ multiplex PCR; TCRdb's copy has only in-frame clones and leaves some out. Of approximately 100,000 clones detected, 89% appear once; the ten largest clones hold 18%. This rearrangement joins TRBV27 to TRBJ2-1, with 11 bases matching TRBD2. This specimen consisted of peripheral blood, obtained on day 0 of AZD1222 vaccination. The sequence was collected from an adult in good health. The DNA of the CDR3 is TGTGCCAGCAGTAGGTTTGGTAGCGGGGGGGTATTCGGGAGTGAGCAGTTCTTC. This sequence encodes CASSRFGSGGVFGSEQFF.